This T cell receptor (beta chain) was obtained from a study of naive and memory T cell subsets. The beta constant-region primer was an equimolar mix of two oligonucleotides covering TRBC1 and TRBC2. The ligated cDNA underwent four PCR rounds using SP2 and nested alpha and beta constant-region primers. TCRdb itself ran the UMI-ligation and nested PCR reads through MiXCR, one entry per CDR3 protein. The sample carries around 140,000 distinct CDR3 sequences, roughly a fifth recorded once. Findings of the study overall: Especially in CD8 cells, naive repertoires contained a few larger clonotypes, possibly CD45RA-re-expressing memory cells.

CDR1 and CDR2 from the germline V gene are SGHDT and YYEEEE. The CDR3 numbers 12 amino acids, ends counted. This clonotype was seen only a few times. Its antigen is not known. This likely comes from a read error, as the CDR3 has no conserved phenylalanine or tryptophan at its end. The limits of the CDR3 on the DNA are not certain, so only TCRdb's listed CDR3 is given. V and J are TRBV5-6 and TRBJ1-1; the tabulated D call, TRBD1, remains unverified against the DNA. The sequencing sample was made of naive CD8+ T cells from blood. This sequence was found in a human donor in good health. CDR3 sequence: CASSLDWQGQEV.